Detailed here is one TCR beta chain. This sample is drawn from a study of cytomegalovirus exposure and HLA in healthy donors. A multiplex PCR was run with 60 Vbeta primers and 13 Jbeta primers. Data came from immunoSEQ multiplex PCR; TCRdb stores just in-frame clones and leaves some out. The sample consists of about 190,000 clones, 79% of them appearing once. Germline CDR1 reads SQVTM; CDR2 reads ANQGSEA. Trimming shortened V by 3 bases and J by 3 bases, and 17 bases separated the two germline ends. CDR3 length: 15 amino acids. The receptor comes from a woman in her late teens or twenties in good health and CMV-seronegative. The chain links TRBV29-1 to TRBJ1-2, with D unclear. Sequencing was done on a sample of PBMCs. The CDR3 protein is CSVDRATESYYGYTF. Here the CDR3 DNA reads TGCAGCGTTGATCGAGCGACCGAAAGCTACTATGGCTACACCTTC.